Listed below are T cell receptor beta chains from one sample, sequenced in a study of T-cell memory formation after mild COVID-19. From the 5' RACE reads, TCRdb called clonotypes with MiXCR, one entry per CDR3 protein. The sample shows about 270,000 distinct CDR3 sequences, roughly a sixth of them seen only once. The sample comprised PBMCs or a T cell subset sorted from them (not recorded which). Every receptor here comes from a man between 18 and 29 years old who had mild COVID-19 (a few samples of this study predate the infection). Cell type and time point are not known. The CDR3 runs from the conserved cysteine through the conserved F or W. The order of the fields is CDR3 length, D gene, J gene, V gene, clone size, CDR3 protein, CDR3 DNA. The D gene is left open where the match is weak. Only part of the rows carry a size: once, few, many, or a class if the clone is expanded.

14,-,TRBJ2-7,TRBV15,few,CATSNLGRSYEQYF,TGTGCCACCAGCAACCTCGGGAGATCCTACGAGCAGTACTTC
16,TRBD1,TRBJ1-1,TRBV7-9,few,CASSPGQGATTTEAFF,TGTGCCAGCAGCCCGGGACAGGGGGCAACGACCACTGAAGCTTTCTTT
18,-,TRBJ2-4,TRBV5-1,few,CASSLGSSDMMGKNIQYF,TGCGCCAGCAGCTTGGGCTCTTCAGATATGATGGGCAAAAACATTCAGTACTTC
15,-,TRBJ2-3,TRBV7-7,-,CASSNGDGYTDTQYF,TGTGCTAGCAGCAACGGGGACGGCTACACAGATACGCAGTATTTT
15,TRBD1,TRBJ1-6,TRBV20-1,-,CSARNTGTENSPLHF,TGCAGTGCTAGAAATACCGGGACAGAAAATTCACCCCTCCACTTT
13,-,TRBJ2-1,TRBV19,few,CASSPGVYNEQFF,TGTGCCAGTAGTCCCGGGGTCTACAATGAGCAGTTCTTC
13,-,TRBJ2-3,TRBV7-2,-,CASSPWSTDTQYF,TGTGCCAGCAGCCCGTGGTCGACAGATACGCAGTATTTT
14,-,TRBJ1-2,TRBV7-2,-,CASSFTGGNYGYTF,TGTGCCAGCAGCTTCACCGGGGGAAACTATGGCTACACCTTC
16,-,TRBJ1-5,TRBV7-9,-,CASSSSRGYSNQPQHF,TGTGCCAGCAGCTCCTCCAGGGGATATAGCAATCAGCCCCAGCATTTT
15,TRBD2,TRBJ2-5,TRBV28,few,CASSGPGTKEETQYF,TGTGCCAGCAGTGGACCCGGGACTAAGGAAGAGACCCAGTACTTC
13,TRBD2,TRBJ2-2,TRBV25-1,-,CASSKREGGELFF,TGTGCCAGCAGTAAGAGGGAGGGCGGGGAGCTGTTTTTT
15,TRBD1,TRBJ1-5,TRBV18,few,CASSPIQGDNQPQHF,TGTGCCAGCTCACCCATACAGGGGGACAATCAGCCCCAGCATTTT
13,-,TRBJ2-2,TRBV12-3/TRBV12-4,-,CASSTYGAGELFF,TGTGCCAGCAGTACTTATGGGGCTGGGGAGCTGTTTTTT
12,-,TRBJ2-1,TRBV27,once,CASRGVGNEQFF,TGTGCCAGCCGCGGTGTAGGTAATGAGCAGTTCTTC
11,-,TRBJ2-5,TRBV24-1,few,CATSSGETQYF,TGTGCCACCTCGTCGGGGGAGACCCAGTACTTC
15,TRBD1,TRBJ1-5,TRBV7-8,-,CASSAGQFSNQPQHF,TGTGCCAGCAGCGCGGGACAGTTTAGCAATCAGCCCCAGCATTTT
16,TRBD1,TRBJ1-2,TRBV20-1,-,CSATSPGQEIFYGYTF,TGCAGTGCTACGAGTCCGGGACAGGAGATTTTTTATGGCTACACCTTC
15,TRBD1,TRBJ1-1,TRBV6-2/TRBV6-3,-,CASSYVWDSYTEAFF,TGTGCCAGCAGTTACGTTTGGGACAGCTACACTGAAGCTTTCTTT
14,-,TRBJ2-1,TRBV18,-,CASSPGPQRNEQFF,TGTGCCAGCTCACCGGGACCGCAACGCAATGAGCAGTTCTTC
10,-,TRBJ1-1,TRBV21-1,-,CASSNTEAFF,TGTGCCAGCAGCAACACTGAAGCTTTCTTT
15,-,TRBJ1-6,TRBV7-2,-,CASSLSDGPGKTLHF,TGTGCCAGCAGCCTCTCCGACGGTCCGGGGAAGACCCTCCACTTT
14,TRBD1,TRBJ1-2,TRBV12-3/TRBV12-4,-,CASKLMTGLGGYTF,TGTGCCAGCAAGTTGATGACAGGGCTGGGCGGCTACACCTTC
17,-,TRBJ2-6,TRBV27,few,CASSLIGRGAGANVLTF,TGTGCCAGCAGTTTAATCGGCAGGGGGGCTGGGGCCAACGTCCTGACTTTC
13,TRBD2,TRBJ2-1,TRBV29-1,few,CSVSGGQNNEQFF,TGCAGCGTGAGCGGGGGGCAAAACAATGAGCAGTTCTTC
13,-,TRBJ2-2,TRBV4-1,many,CASSLRSSGELFF,TGCGCCAGCAGCCTAAGGAGTTCCGGGGAGCTGTTTTTT
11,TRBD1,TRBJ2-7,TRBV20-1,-,CSAQGDDEQYF,TGCAGTGCACAGGGGGATGACGAGCAGTACTTC
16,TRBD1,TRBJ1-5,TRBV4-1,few,CASSPTETGGNQPQHF,TGCGCCAGCAGCCCTACTGAAACAGGGGGCAATCAGCCCCAGCATTTT
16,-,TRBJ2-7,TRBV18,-,CASSPPRGGTSYEQYF,TGTGCCAGCTCACCACCGAGGGGCGGGACCTCCTACGAGCAGTACTTC
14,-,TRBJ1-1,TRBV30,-,CAWIAPLTGTEAFF,TGTGCCTGGATTGCCCCATTAACAGGGACTGAAGCTTTCTTT
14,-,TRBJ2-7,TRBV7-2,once,CASSLLDHSYEQYF,TGTGCCAGCAGCTTATTAGATCACTCCTACGAGCAGTACTTC
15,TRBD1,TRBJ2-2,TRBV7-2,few,CASSLGRGRAGELFF,TGTGCCAGCAGCTTGGGTAGGGGGCGAGCCGGGGAGCTGTTTTTT
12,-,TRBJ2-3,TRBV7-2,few,CASSLAAYTQYF,TGTGCCAGCAGCTTGGCGGCATATACGCAGTATTTT
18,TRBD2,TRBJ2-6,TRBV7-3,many,CASSLSSGSYSGANVLTF,TGTGCCAGCAGCCTCTCTAGCGGGAGCTACTCTGGGGCCAACGTCCTGACTTTC
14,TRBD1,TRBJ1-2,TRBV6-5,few,CASRNRGPHYGYTF,TGTGCCAGCAGAAACAGGGGGCCCCACTATGGCTACACCTTC
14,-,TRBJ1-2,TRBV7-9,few,CASSLGGRGQSYTF,TGTGCCAGCAGCTTAGGAGGCAGGGGTCAGAGCTACACCTTC
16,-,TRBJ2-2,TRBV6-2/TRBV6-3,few,CASSSLADMNTGELFF,TGTGCCAGCAGTTCTCTCGCAGATATGAACACCGGGGAGCTGTTTTTT
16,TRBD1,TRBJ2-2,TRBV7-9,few,CASSPRTGGSSGELFF,TGTGCCAGCAGCCCACGAACAGGGGGCAGTTCCGGGGAGCTGTTTTTT
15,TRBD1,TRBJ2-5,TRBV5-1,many,CASSGQGQGWETQYF,TGCGCCAGCAGCGGGCAGGGACAGGGATGGGAGACCCAGTACTTC
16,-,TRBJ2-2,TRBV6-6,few,CASSSMAARNTGELFF,TGTGCCAGCAGTTCTATGGCGGCCAGGAACACCGGGGAGCTGTTTTTT
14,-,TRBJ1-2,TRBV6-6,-,CASSPDRRTYGYTF,TGTGCCAGCAGTCCCGACAGGCGTACTTATGGCTACACCTTC
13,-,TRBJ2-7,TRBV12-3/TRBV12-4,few,CASTWGVSYEQYF,TGTGCCAGCACCTGGGGGGTCTCCTACGAGCAGTACTTC
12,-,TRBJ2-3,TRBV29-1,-,CSVDIVADTQYF,TGCAGCGTTGATATTGTGGCAGATACGCAGTATTTT
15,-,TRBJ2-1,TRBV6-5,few,CASSYLAYGYNEQFF,TGTGCCAGCAGTTACTTGGCATATGGTTACAATGAGCAGTTCTTC
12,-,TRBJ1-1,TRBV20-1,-,CSARGGNTEAFF,TGCAGTGCTAGAGGGGGAAACACTGAAGCTTTCTTT
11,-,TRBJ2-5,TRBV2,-,CASSEGETQYF,TGTGCCAGCAGTGAGGGGGAGACCCAGTACTTC
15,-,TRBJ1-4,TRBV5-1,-,CASSLNPSTNEKLFF,TGCGCCAGCAGCTTGAACCCGTCAACTAATGAAAAACTGTTTTTT
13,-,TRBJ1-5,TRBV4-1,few,CASSQPSGQPQHF,TGCGCCAGCAGCCAACCTTCCGGTCAGCCCCAGCATTTT
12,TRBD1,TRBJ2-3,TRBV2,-,CASADRGNTQYF,TGTGCCAGCGCGGACAGGGGCAATACGCAGTATTTT